This T cell receptor beta chain was sequenced during a study of regulatory T cells in long-lasting Graves disease. The time point: newly diagnosed GD, antithyroid drugs for less than 3 months. RNA extracted from PBMCs served as the sequencing template. V was clipped by 7 bases and J by 2 bases; unmatched bases: 14. Germline loops: CDR1 MDHEN, CDR2 SYDVKM. This CDR3 comprises 16 residues. CDR3-region Arm-PCR and iRepertoire HTBI primers produced the TCR beta libraries. Methods used by the authors: Detected in the samples were some 68 TRBV and 14 TRBJ segments. A single record per CDR3 protein comes from TCRdb applying MiXCR to the multiplex PCR reads. TCRdb's processing, not the study's, gives the V and J calls here. This table has 250,000 to 400,000 distinct CDR3 sequences, about a sixth appearing once. This clonotype was seen at least ten times.

This rearrangement joins TRBV28 to TRBJ2-7; 7 nucleotides agree with TRBD2. The sequence was collected from a female donor with Graves disease. The material was peripheral blood mononuclear cells (PBMCs), obtained at new diagnosis, from a patient treated with antithyroid drugs. The CDR3 reads CASTTGGLAAAYEQYF. The CDR3 DNA reads as TGTGCCAGCACAACTGGTGGGCTAGCGGCTGCCTACGAGCAGTACTTC.